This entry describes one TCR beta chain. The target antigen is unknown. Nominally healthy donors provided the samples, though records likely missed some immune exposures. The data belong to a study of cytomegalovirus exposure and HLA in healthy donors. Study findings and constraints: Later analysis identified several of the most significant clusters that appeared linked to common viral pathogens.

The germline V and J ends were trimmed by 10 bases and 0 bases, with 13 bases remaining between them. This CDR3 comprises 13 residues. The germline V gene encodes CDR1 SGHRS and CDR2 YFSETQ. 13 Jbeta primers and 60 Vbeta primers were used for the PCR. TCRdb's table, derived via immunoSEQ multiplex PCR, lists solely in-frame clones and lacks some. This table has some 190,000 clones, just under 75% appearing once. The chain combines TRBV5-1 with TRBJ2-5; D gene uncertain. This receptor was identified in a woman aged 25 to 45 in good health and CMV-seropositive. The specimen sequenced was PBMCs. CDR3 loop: CACRQAYQETQYF. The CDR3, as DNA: TGCGCCTGCCGGCAGGCGTACCAAGAGACCCAGTACTTC.